Listed below are T cell receptor beta chains from one sample, sequenced in a study of control samples from healthy donors and cancer patients. Only in-frame clones appear in the TCRdb table, and some are missing; sequencing was by immunoSEQ multiplex PCR. The sample contains under 150,000 clones, 88% of which appear only once. The sequencing sample was made of blood. These receptors were obtained from a man aged 40-49 years in good health. CDR3s include the opening cysteine and the closing phenylalanine or tryptophan. D genes are given only for firm matches. Expanded clones are given a class, and other clones once, few, many or no size at all.

>NA|TRBV19|many|TRBJ2-6|16
TGTGCCAGTGGCCGGGACGGAACCTCTGGGGCCAACGTCCTGACTTTC
CASGRDGTSGANVLTF
>TRBD1|TRBV27|NA|TRBJ1-6|14
TGTGCCAGCAGTGGGACAGGGGGTAAGTCACCCCTCCACTTT
CASSGTGGKSPLHF
>NA|TRBV7-9|few|TRBJ1-5|15
TGTGCCAGCAGCCTAGGGGGGGGCGGGAATCAGCCCCAGCATTTT
CASSLGGGGNQPQHF
>TRBD1|TRBV5-4|NA|TRBJ1-2|13
TGTGCCAGCAGCTTGGGGACAGGGTTGGGCTACACCTTC
CASSLGTGLGYTF
>TRBD1|TRBV24-1|NA|TRBJ1-2|16
TGTGCCACCAGTGCTCCTACAGGGGCTGGCAACTATGGCTACACCTTC
CATSAPTGAGNYGYTF
>NA|TRBV12-3/TRBV12-4|NA|TRBJ1-3|11
TGTGCCAGCACCGGGGGAAACACCATATATTTT
CASTGGNTIYF
>TRBD2|TRBV4-2|NA|TRBJ2-2|15
TGTGCCAGCAGGGCGGGGGGGCCTAACACCGGGGAGCTGTTTTTT
CASRAGGPNTGELFF
>NA|TRBV5-1|NA|TRBJ1-1|13
TGCGCCAGCAGCTTGTTCCCAGACACTGAAGCTTTCTTT
CASSLFPDTEAFF
>NA|TRBV5-1|NA|TRBJ1-6|15
TGCGCCAGCAGCTTGAGTGGGGCAGGGGATTCACCCCTCCACTTT
CASSLSGAGDSPLHF
>TRBD1|TRBV30|once|TRBJ1-1|13
TGTGCCGGGAGGGGGCAGCTCAACACTGAAGCTTTCTTT
CAGRGQLNTEAFF
>TRBD1|TRBV6-2/TRBV6-3|NA|TRBJ1-6|16
TGTGCCAGCAGCCGCGGACAGGGATCGAATAATTCACCCCTCCACTTT
CASSRGQGSNNSPLHF
>NA|TRBV20-1|NA|TRBJ2-1|15
TGCAGTGCTAGTGACTACGGGAAAGCCTACAATGAGCAGTTCTTC
CSASDYGKAYNEQFF
>NA|TRBV30|NA|TRBJ2-7|14
TGTGCCTGGAAAACAGGGCCCAGCTCCTACGAGCAGTACTTC
CAWKTGPSSYEQYF
>TRBD1|TRBV6-5|NA|TRBJ1-5|16
TGTGCCAGCAGTTTTCGGGACAGGGGTAGCAATCAGCCCCAGCATTTT
CASSFRDRGSNQPQHF
>TRBD1|TRBV18|once|TRBJ1-2|14
TGTGCCAGCTCAACCGACAGGGGCCGTGATGGCTACACCTTC
CASSTDRGRDGYTF
>TRBD1|TRBV5-1|NA|TRBJ1-5|15
TGCGCCAGCAGCTTGGACGGACAGGGGAATCAGCCCCAGCATTTT
CASSLDGQGNQPQHF
>TRBD1|TRBV2|NA|TRBJ1-2|14
TGTGCCAGCAGTCGACAGGGGGGGCTTGGTGGCTACACCTTC
CASSRQGGLGGYTF
>TRBD1|TRBV4-2|NA|TRBJ2-2|14
TGTGCCAGCAGCCAGACAGGGCTCACCGGGGAGCTGTTTTTT
CASSQTGLTGELFF
>NA|TRBV6-5|once|TRBJ2-1|11
TGTGCCAGCGTCTACAACAATGAGCAGTTCTTC
CASVYNNEQFF
>NA|TRBV6-4|once|TRBJ2-2|13
TGTGCCAGCAGTGGACTAGAGGCCGGGGAGCTGTTTTTT
CASSGLEAGELFF
>NA|TRBV7-9|NA|TRBJ2-3|12
TGTGCCAGCAGCTTACTCACAGATACGCAGTATTTT
CASSLLTDTQYF
>NA|TRBV6-1|NA|TRBJ1-6|14
TGTGCCAGCAGTGAACTCAGATATAATTCACCCCTCCACTTT
CASSELRYNSPLHF
>TRBD2|TRBV25-1|once|TRBJ2-5|18
TGTGCCAGCAGTGAATCCCTAGCGGAGACGGATACTCAAGAGACCCAGTACTTC
CASSESLAETDTQETQYF
>NA|TRBV27|NA|TRBJ1-5|14
TGTGCCAGCAGTTCGGACTGGCCGGGGACGCCCCAGCATTTT
CASSSDWPGTPQHF
>TRBD1|TRBV10-3|NA|TRBJ2-5|15
TGTGCCATCAGTGGAGACAGGGGATTTAAGGAGACCCAGTACTTC
CAISGDRGFKETQYF
>TRBD1|TRBV2|NA|TRBJ1-6|15
TGTGCCAGCTCGCCTTGGGGACAGCTTTATTCACCCCTCCACTTT
CASSPWGQLYSPLHF
>NA|TRBV27|NA|TRBJ1-1|16
TGTGCCAGCAGTTTTGGTTCGGGCAGCATGAACACTGAAGCTTTCTTT
CASSFGSGSMNTEAFF
>NA|TRBV20-1|once|TRBJ1-2|11
TGCAGTGCTAGAGATTGGGATGGCTACACCTTC
CSARDWDGYTF
>NA|TRBV6-5|NA|TRBJ2-3|14
TGTGCCAGCAGTAGACTCATTATCACAGATACGCAGTATTTT
CASSRLIITDTQYF
>NA|TRBV6-2/TRBV6-3|NA|TRBJ1-5|12
TGTGCCAGCAGCCGACCGGACAGCCTTCAGCATTTT
CASSRPDSLQHF
>NA|TRBV10-3|few|TRBJ1-1|13
TGTGCCATCATGCGGGACGGGAACACTGAAGCTTTCTTT
CAIMRDGNTEAFF
>TRBD1|TRBV18|few|TRBJ2-7|13
TGTGCCAGCTCCGCCGACAGGGGTCGGGAGCAGTACTTC
CASSADRGREQYF
>NA|TRBV14|NA|TRBJ1-5|12
TGTGCCAGCAGCCAAGATTCTCAGCCCCAGCATTTT
CASSQDSQPQHF
>NA|TRBV6-5|NA|TRBJ1-5|14
TGTGCCAGCACAACCGTGCATAGCAATCAGCCCCAGCATTTT
CASTTVHSNQPQHF
>NA|TRBV24-1|NA|TRBJ2-2|17
TGTGCCACCAGTGATTTTAGTAGAGGGGCGAACACCGGGGAGCTGTTTTTT
CATSDFSRGANTGELFF
>NA|TRBV2|NA|TRBJ1-3|12
TGTGCCAGCAGTAGAAACGGAAACACCATATATTTT
CASSRNGNTIYF
>NA|TRBV7-2|NA|TRBJ1-5|15
TGTGCCAGCAGCTTAGTTCGCGGGGTAGGGCAGCCCCAGCATTTT
CASSLVRGVGQPQHF
>TRBD1|TRBV9|medium-sized|TRBJ2-3|17
TGTGCCAGCAGCGTAGAACTGGGCAGGGGGCAAACAGATACGCAGTATTTT
CASSVELGRGQTDTQYF
>TRBD1|TRBV30|NA|TRBJ2-3|11
TGTGCCCACTCGGGGTACAGGGGGCAGTATTTT
CAHSGYRGQYF
>TRBD1|TRBV2|NA|TRBJ1-6|13
TGTGCCGGCGACAGGGGAATTGATTCACCCCTCCACTTT
CAGDRGIDSPLHF
>NA|TRBV14|NA|TRBJ1-6|15
TGTGCCAGCAGCCGTTTAGGGGGGGGGTATTCACCCCTCCACTTT
CASSRLGGGYSPLHF
>NA|TRBV6-1|NA|TRBJ1-2|15
TGTGCCAGCAGTGAGGGGTGGGTTACGACCTATGGCTACACCTTC
CASSEGWVTTYGYTF
>TRBD1|TRBV29-1|NA|TRBJ1-5|13
TGCAGCGTTGGACAGGGGAACAATCAGCCCCAGCATTTT
CSVGQGNNQPQHF
>NA|TRBV4-2|NA|TRBJ2-1|17
TGTGCCAGCAGCCAGACCTACGGGACGCAAAGTTACAATGAGCAGTTCTTC
CASSQTYGTQSYNEQFF
>TRBD1|TRBV24-1|NA|TRBJ2-2|19
TGTGCCACCAGCCATGCCGGCAGGACTGACAGGGACAGCACCGGGGAGCTGTTTTTT
CATSHAGRTDRDSTGELFF
>TRBD2|TRBV3-1/TRBV3-2|NA|TRBJ2-3|15
TGTGCCAGCAGCGAGCTCGGGACTAGAACAGATACGCAGTATTTT
CASSELGTRTDTQYF
>NA|TRBV7-8|once|TRBJ1-3|19
TGTGCCAGCAGCGTCTATATCGGGGGAGCAGGGTCCACAGGAAACACCATATATTTT
CASSVYIGGAGSTGNTIYF
>NA|TRBV24-1|NA|TRBJ2-2|14
TGTGCCACCAGTGATTTTCAGAACACCGGGGAGCTGTTTTTT
CATSDFQNTGELFF
>NA|TRBV5-6|NA|TRBJ1-1|15
TGTGCCAGCAGCATGCTGGGGGACCTGAACACTGAAGCTTTCTTT
CASSMLGDLNTEAFF
>NA|TRBV7-9|once|TRBJ1-3|17
TGTGCCAGCAGCCCCCAGAGTCTCCAGTACTCTGGAAACACCATATATTTT
CASSPQSLQYSGNTIYF